The clone carrying this T cell receptor beta chain was recorded only once. Antigen: not known. The donor cohort consisted entirely of Caucasian adults residing in Nashville, Tennessee. The data stem from a study of shared clonotypes between healthy human individuals. Study-wide points: What naive subsets generally showed was a larger estimated richness than memory subsets showed. Specimens sampled were limited to blood, with tissue repertoires likely differing.

The assay ran at deep level. Clones were read by immunoSEQ multiplex PCR, and TCRdb kept only the in-frame ones, dropping some. This table holds about 670,000 clones, about two thirds found once. Germline CDR1 and CDR2: SGHKS and YYEKEE (reference sequence). Trimming stripped 0 bases from V and 7 bases from J, with 16 bases between. The CDR3 runs to 16 residues. Source material: memory CD4+ T cells sorted from blood. Subset in this sample: CD45RA-negative fraction. The clonotype originates from a woman under 40 in good health. The V gene is TRBV5-5, the J gene TRBJ1-4, with D possibly TRBD1 on 5 matching bases. CDR3 DNA sequence: TGTGCCAGCAGCTTGGAAGTAGGGACCTCGGGTGAAAAACTGTTTTTT. Translation: CASSLEVGTSGEKLFF.